This record concerns one T cell receptor beta chain sequence. The RNA input was roughly 0.45 to 1 ug, and it was reverse transcribed with random hexamers. MiXCR, run by TCRdb on the immunoSEQ multiplex PCR reads, gives a single entry per CDR3 protein. This sample has some 110,000 distinct CDR3 sequences, with 95% to 96% found just once. This specimen comes from a study of CD8 T cells in Susac syndrome. The CDR3 has 16 residues. The germline gives CDR1 SGHTA, CDR2 FQGTGA. Trimming at V came to 1 base and at J to 4 bases, leaving 8 bases not matched to a gene. Sequences were obtained from CD4+ T cells from PBMCs. The source of this sequence is a human donor with Susac syndrome. The gene calls are TRBV7-3 and TRBJ1-1; 8 positions agree with TRBD1. CDR3 loop: CASSLSGTGLGTEAFF. In nucleotides, the CDR3 is TGTGCCAGCAGCTTAAGCGGGACAGGTTTGGGCACTGAAGCTTTCTTT. Filled out from reference TRBV7-3 and TRBJ1-1, the complete variable domain reads GAGVSQTPSNKVTEKGKYVELRCDPISGHTALYWYRQSLGQGPEFLIYFQGTGAADDSGLPNDRFFAVRPEGSVSTLKIQRTERGDSAVYLCASSLSGTGLGTEAFFGQGTRLTVV.